This T cell receptor (beta chain) was identified in a study of shared clonotypes between healthy human individuals. Naive CD8 cells comprised CD45RO-negative, CCR7-positively selected cells, excluding terminally differentiated effector memory CD45RA+ cells. Researchers divided each subset's genomic DNA evenly across several immunoSEQ plates. Produced via immunoSEQ multiplex PCR; TCRdb's table is partial and in-frame only. The repertoire has 2 million to 2.5 million clones, about 93% of them found once; the top ten carry more than 1.5%. The J segment lost 8 bases and the V segment lost 5 bases, leaving 5 bases of the junction unmatched. The CDR3 is 13 amino acids. Per the germline V gene, CDR1 is MDHEN and CDR2 is SYDVKM. Whole-study results and caveats: Of the naive CD4 clonotypes, approximately 5% were shared across several donors. Non-shared clonotypes showed lower generation probabilities than clonotypes common to all four donors.

A note on this clone: As yet, its antigen is unknown.

This receptor was taken from a man younger than 35 in good health. Some clones in this sample may be carry-over from other donors' samples. The specimen sequenced was naive CD8+ T cells from PBMCs. The gene calls are TRBV28 and TRBJ1-4; 7 nucleotides line up with TRBD1. CDR3 sequence (DNA): TGTGCCAGCAGTCCGCAGGGGGACGAAAAACTGTTTTTT. This codes for CASSPQGDEKLFF.